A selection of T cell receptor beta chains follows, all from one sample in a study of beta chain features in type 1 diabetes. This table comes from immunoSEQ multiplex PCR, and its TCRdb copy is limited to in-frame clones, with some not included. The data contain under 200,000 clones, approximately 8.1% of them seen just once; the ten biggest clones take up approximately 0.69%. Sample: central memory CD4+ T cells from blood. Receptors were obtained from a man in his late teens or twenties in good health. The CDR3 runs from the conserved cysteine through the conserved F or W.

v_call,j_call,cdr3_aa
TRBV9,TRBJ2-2,CASSRQGDTGELFF
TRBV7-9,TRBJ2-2,CASSGTGVGELFF
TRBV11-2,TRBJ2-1,CASSFPSPSSYNEQFF
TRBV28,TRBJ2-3,CASSFWGTSGPDTQYF
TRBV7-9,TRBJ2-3,CASSLDRGGDTQYF
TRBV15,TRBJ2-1,CATSRDRGRVNEQFF
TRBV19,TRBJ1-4,CASSIDLGLSTNEKLFF
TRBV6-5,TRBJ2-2,CASIGRTNTGELFF
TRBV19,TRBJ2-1,CATGALAGLGGEQFF
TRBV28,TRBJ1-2,CASSRDRAGGYTF
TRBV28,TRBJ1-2,CASRQGYGYTF
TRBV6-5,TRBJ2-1,CASTGTSGSYEQFF
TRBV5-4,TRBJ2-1,CASSLDAGHNEQFF
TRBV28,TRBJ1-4,CASRALGANNEKLFF
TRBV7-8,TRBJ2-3,CATQQGVATDTQYF
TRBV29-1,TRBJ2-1,CSVVWGVPNEQFF
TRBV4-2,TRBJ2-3,CASSQALRGGRSSSTDTQYF